This T cell receptor (beta chain) comes out of a study of metastatic and nonmetastatic thyroid tumors. Turning to the study itself: Repertoire data that came from the blood and tumor or nodule tissue of malignant and benign thyroid patients were compared.

The CDR3 consists of 15 residues. V was shortened by 5 bases and J by 0 bases, with 11 bases between the two germline ends. Germline values: CDR1 MNHNS, CDR2 SASEGT. No patient had received any treatment before thyroid surgery. Study-level findings and limits: Reportedly, malignant thyroid tumors had significantly higher TCR beta diversity than benign nodules, in blood and tumor.

Original methodology: CDR3 was compared across clinicopathological groups, and the resulting differences were used to build a distant-metastasis classifier for papillary thyroid cancer. TCRdb re-called the PCR reads through MiXCR. The V and J calls follow TCRdb's processing rather than the paper's. The profile covers 85,000 to 100,000 clones, with more than 9.5% appearing a single time and about 10% taken by the ten largest. This clone was seen repeatedly, ten times or more. Its antigen is currently unknown. The V call is TRBV6-1, the J call TRBJ1-3, with D hard to call. The TCR sequence derives from a female donor with papillary thyroid cancer or a benign thyroid nodule (not recorded which). Some clones in this sample may be carry-over from other donors' samples. Material: blood. CDR3 bases: TGTGCCAGCAGTCCCCTCATAAGCTCTGGAAACACCATATATTTT. Protein: CASSPLISSGNTIYF.